The clone carrying this T cell receptor beta chain has a handful of counts. Its antigen is as yet unknown. Second doses were pooled across both intervals (about 4 or about 12 weeks). The data were taken from a study of T cell responses to AZD1222 COVID-19 vaccine. The protocol was immunoSEQ multiplex PCR, while the TCRdb copy is restricted to in-frame clones and leaves out a portion. Of 150,000 to 200,000 clones listed, approximately 87% are singletons. The CDR3 is 14 residues long. With 2 bases clipped from V and 5 bases from J, the junction kept 4 bases outside the gene matches. Germline assignment: CDR1 LGHNA and CDR2 YNFKEQ. Study-wide results and limits: Baseline antibody screening turned up just a handful of seropositive AZD1222 recipients. The breadth and depth of Spike-specific TCRs increased once two AZD1222 doses had been given.

Specimen: peripheral blood, collected 28 days after the second AZD1222 dose. The V call is TRBV4-2, the J call TRBJ1-2; the match to TRBD1 covers 8 bases. The TCR comes from an adult who received the AZD1222 COVID-19 vaccine. The CDR3 loop reads CASSQPGQAYGYTF. The CDR3 coding sequence is TGTGCCAGCAGCCAACCGGGACAGGCATATGGCTACACCTTC.